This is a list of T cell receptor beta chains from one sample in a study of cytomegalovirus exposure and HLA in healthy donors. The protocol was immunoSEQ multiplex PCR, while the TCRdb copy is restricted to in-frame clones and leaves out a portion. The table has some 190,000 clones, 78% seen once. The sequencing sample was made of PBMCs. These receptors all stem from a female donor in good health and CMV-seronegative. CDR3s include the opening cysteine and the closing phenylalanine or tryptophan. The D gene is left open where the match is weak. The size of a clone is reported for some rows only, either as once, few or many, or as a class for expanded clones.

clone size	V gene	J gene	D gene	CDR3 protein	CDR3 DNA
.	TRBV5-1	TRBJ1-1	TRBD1	CASSLGPQGKSEAFF	TGCGCCAGCAGCTTGGGCCCACAGGGGAAATCTGAAGCTTTCTTT
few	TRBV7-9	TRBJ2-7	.	CASSSSPRDNSYEQYF	TGTGCCAGCAGCTCTTCGCCCCGTGACAACTCCTACGAGCAGTACTTC
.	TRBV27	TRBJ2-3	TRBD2	CASSSLERGAWDTQYF	TGTGCCAGCAGTTCCCTCGAGCGGGGGGCATGGGATACGCAGTATTTT
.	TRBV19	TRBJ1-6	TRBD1	CASSMGQGYLPLHF	TGTGCCAGTAGTATGGGACAGGGTTATTTACCCCTCCACTTT
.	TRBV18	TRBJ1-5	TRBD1	CASSRQGNQPQHF	TGTGCCAGCTCACGACAGGGGAATCAGCCCCAGCATTTT
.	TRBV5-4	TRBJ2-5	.	CASSGGRTQETQYF	TGTGCCAGCTCCGGGGGAAGAACCCAAGAGACCCAGTACTTC
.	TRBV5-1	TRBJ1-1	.	CASSSPVGQNTEAFF	TGCGCCAGCAGCTCGCCCGTGGGACAGAACACTGAAGCTTTCTTT
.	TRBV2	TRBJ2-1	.	CASQSYNERFF	TGTGCCAGCCAGTCCTACAATGAGCGGTTCTTC
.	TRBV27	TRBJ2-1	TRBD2	CASGAGGGRYNEQFF	TGTGCCAGTGGAGCGGGAGGGGGTCGGTACAATGAGCAGTTCTTC
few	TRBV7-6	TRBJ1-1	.	CASSGGWGNTEAFF	TGTGCCAGCAGCGGAGGGTGGGGGAACACTGAAGCTTTCTTT
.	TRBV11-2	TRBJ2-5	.	CASTVEIRGGHQETQYF	TGTGCCAGCACCGTTGAGATAAGGGGGGGGCACCAAGAGACCCAGTACTTC
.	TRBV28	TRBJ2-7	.	CASSHGLSGTSSYEQYF	TGTGCCAGCAGCCATGGGCTAAGCGGGACAAGCTCCTACGAGCAGTACTTC
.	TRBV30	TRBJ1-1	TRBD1	CAWSFTGALAEAFF	TGTGCCTGGAGTTTCACAGGGGCTTTGGCTGAAGCTTTCTTT
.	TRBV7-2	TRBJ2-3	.	CASSSRGGSTDTQYF	TGTGCCAGCAGCTCCCGCGGAGGTAGCACAGATACGCAGTATTTT
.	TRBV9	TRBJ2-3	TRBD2	CASSPLSGTSGRWSTDTQYF	TGTGCCAGCAGCCCCCTCTCCGGGACTAGCGGGAGGTGGAGCACAGATACGCAGTATTTT
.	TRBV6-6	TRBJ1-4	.	CASHTAGPVEKLFF	TGTGCCAGCCACACCGCGGGGCCTGTAGAAAAACTGTTTTTT
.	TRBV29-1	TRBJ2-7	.	CSVAPRVSSYEQYF	TGCAGCGTTGCGCCGCGAGTTAGCTCCTACGAGCAGTACTTC
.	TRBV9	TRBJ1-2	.	CASRGGGLDYGYTF	TGTGCCAGCCGCGGCGGGGGGCTCGACTATGGCTACACCTTC
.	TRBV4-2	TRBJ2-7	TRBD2	CASSLPGTSGAYAYEQYF	TGTGCCAGCAGCCTCCCCGGGACTAGCGGGGCTTATGCCTACGAGCAGTACTTC
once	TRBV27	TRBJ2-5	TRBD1	CASSTTGGGETQYF	TGTGCCAGCAGTACGACAGGGGGCGGTGAGACCCAGTACTTC
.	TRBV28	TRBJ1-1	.	CASRATGNTEAFF	TGTGCCAGCAGGGCAACAGGGAACACTGAAGCTTTCTTT
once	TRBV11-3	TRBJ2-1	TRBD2	CASSPIGGDNEQFF	TGTGCCAGCAGCCCTATTGGGGGGGACAATGAGCAGTTCTTC
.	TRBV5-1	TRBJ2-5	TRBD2	CASSLGVAGGQETQYF	TGCGCCAGCAGCTTGGGGGTAGCGGGGGGCCAAGAGACCCAGTACTTC
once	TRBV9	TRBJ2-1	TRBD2	CASSGRTSIYNEQFF	TGTGCCAGCAGCGGAAGGACTAGCATCTACAATGAGCAGTTCTTC
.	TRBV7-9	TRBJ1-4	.	CASSLNGQSGKLFF	TGTGCCAGCAGCTTAAATGGACAATCGGGAAAACTGTTTTTT
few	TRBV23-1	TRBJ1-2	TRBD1	CASSQSRDRGSLNYGYTF	TGCGCCAGCAGTCAATCGCGGGACAGGGGCTCTTTAAACTATGGCTACACCTTC
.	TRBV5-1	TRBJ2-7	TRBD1	CASSSGQPPYEQYF	TGCGCCAGCAGCTCGGGACAGCCTCCCTACGAGCAGTACTTC
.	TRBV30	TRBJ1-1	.	CAWSLLGGGFNTEAFF	TGTGCCTGGAGTCTACTAGGCGGGGGATTTAACACTGAAGCTTTCTTT
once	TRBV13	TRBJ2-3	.	CASNLGHSTDTQYF	TGTGCCAGCAACTTAGGACATAGCACAGATACGCAGTATTTT
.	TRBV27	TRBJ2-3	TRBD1	CASSLGQGNTDTQYF	TGTGCCAGCAGTCTTGGACAGGGGAACACAGATACGCAGTATTTT
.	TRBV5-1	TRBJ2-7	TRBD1	CASSGGTGGYEQYF	TGCGCCAGCAGCGGGGGGACAGGGGGCTACGAGCAGTACTTC
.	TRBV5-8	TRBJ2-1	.	CASSWGSPEQFF	TGTGCCAGCAGCTGGGGCAGTCCTGAGCAGTTCTTC
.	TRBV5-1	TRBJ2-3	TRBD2	CASRTSGPTDTQYF	TGCGCCAGCAGGACTAGCGGACCCACAGATACGCAGTATTTT
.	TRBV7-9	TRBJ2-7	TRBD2	CSSSRGGADSYEQYF	TGTTCCAGCAGCCGCGGGGGGGCCGACTCCTACGAGCAGTACTTC
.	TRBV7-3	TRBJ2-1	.	CASSLSYNNEQFF	TGTGCCAGCAGCTTAAGCTATAACAATGAGCAGTTCTTC
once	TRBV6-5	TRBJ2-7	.	CASSPHSLNEQYF	TGTGCCAGCAGTCCCCACAGTCTCAACGAGCAGTACTTC
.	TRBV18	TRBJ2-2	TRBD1	CASSPPDRDTGELFF	TGTGCCAGCTCACCCCCGGACAGGGACACCGGGGAGCTGTTTTTT
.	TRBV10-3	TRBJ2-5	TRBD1	CAISGGMDREETQYF	TGTGCCATCAGCGGGGGAATGGACAGGGAAGAGACCCAGTACTTC
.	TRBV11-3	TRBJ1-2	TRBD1	CASSLVGTGAYGYTF	TGTGCCAGCAGCTTAGTCGGGACAGGTGCTTATGGCTACACCTTC
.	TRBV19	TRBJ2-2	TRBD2	CASSIGLAGDTGELFF	TGTGCCAGTAGTATAGGTCTAGCGGGAGACACCGGGGAGCTGTTTTTT
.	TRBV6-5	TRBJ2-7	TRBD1	CASTKDRGGYEQYF	TGTGCCAGCACTAAGGACAGGGGCGGATACGAGCAGTACTTC
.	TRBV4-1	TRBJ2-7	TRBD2	CASSQDPGTSYEQYF	TGCGCCAGCAGCCAAGATCCCGGGACTAGCTACGAGCAGTACTTC
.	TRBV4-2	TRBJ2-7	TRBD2	CASTETSGSYEQYF	TGTGCCAGCACCGAAACTAGCGGCTCCTACGAGCAGTACTTC
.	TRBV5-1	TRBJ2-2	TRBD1	CASSFRGSTGELFF	TGCGCCAGCAGCTTCAGGGGGAGCACGGGGGAGCTGTTTTTT
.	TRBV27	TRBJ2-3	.	CASSFGVTDTQYF	TGTGCCAGCAGTTTCGGGGTCACAGATACGCAGTATTTT
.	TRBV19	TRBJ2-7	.	CASSIRAGNTYEQYF	TGTGCCAGTAGTATTCGGGCAGGGAATACTTACGAGCAGTACTTC
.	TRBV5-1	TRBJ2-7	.	CASSTGTSASYEQYF	TGCGCCAGCAGCACCGGGACATCCGCATCCTACGAGCAGTACTTC
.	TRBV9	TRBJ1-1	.	CASSVGDTPLPNTEAFF	TGTGCCAGCAGCGTAGGGGACACCCCGCTACCAAACACTGAAGCTTTCTTT
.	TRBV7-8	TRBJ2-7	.	CASSLSEGSSYEQYF	TGTGCCAGCAGCCTAAGTGAGGGATCGTCCTACGAGCAGTACTTC
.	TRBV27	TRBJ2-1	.	CASSFTGTNYNEQFF	TGTGCCAGCAGTTTCACAGGGACAAACTACAATGAGCAGTTCTTC
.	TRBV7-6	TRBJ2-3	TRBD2	CASLPGGGLPTDTQYF	TGTGCCAGCCTACCGGGCGGGGGGCTTCCCACAGATACGCAGTATTTT
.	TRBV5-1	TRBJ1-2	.	CASSPRGPNYGYTF	TGCGCCAGCAGCCCCCGTGGGCCTAACTATGGCTACACCTTC
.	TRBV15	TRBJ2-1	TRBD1	CATSRDPADRAHNEQFF	TGTGCCACCAGCAGAGATCCCGCCGACAGGGCTCACAATGAGCAGTTCTTC
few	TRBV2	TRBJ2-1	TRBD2	CASTLSGGIYNEQFF	TGTGCCAGCACCCTGAGCGGGGGGATATACAATGAGCAGTTCTTC
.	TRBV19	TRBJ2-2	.	CASSWGLDTGELFF	TGTGCCAGTAGTTGGGGACTTGACACCGGGGAGCTGTTTTTT